A single sample is the source of the 18 T cell receptor beta chains below, sequenced in a study of cytomegalovirus exposure and HLA in healthy donors (dated by TCRdb to about 2017). Library preparation employed the immunoSEQ multiplex PCR assay. For the multiplex PCR, a mixture combining 60 forward primers for TCR Vbeta segments and 13 reverse primers for TCR Jbeta segments was used. Here the immuneACCESS table is served through TCRdb, limited to in-frame sequences with V and J called. Missing clones are a known gap in these copies; in checked studies unresolved V genes cover under half, and the rest lacks a known reason. Present in this sample are 95,000 to 150,000 clones, less than 85% of which were seen just once. The top ten clonotypes cover approximately 8.4% of the sample. The sample taken for sequencing was PBMCs. The receptors here all came from a man aged 25 to 45 in good health and CMV-seropositive.

The J gene is TRBJ1-6, the V gene TRBV6-6; a possible D gene is TRBD1 (5 bases). CDR1 MNHNY and CDR2 SVGAGI come from the germline V gene (reference sequence). The V end lost 2 bases, the J end lost 6 bases, and 11 bases lay between the germline ends. The CDR3 length is 15 residues. CDR3 DNA: TGTGCCAGCAGTTACACCCAGGGAGGTAATTCACCCCTCCACTTT. This encodes CASSYTQGGNSPLHF.

J is TRBJ1-2 and V is TRBV5-6, with D perhaps matching TRBD1 (5 bases). CDR1 SGHDT and CDR2 YYEEEE come from the germline V gene. There are 14 residues in the CDR3. Trimming removed 4 bases from V and 7 bases from J, with 17 bases in between. The CDR3 here is CASSPDIYIGGYTF. CDR3 nucleotide sequence: TGTGCCAGCAGCCCGGACATATATATAGGTGGCTACACCTTC. The full variable domain, with the rest looked up from reference TRBV5-6 and TRBJ1-2, is DAGVTQSPTHLIKTRGQQVTLRCSPKSGHDTVSWYQQALGQGPQFIFQYYEEEERQRGNFPDRFSGHQFPNYSSELNVNALLLGDSALYLCASSPDIYIGGYTFGSGTRLTVV.

The CDR3 region is CASSRGLAALSYEQYF. In DNA, the CDR3 is TGTGCCAGTAGTAGGGGACTAGCGGCGCTCTCCTACGAGCAGTACTTC. The chain joins TRBV19 to TRBJ2-7; TRBD2 agrees at 11 bases. The germline V gene encodes CDR1 LNHDA and CDR2 SQIVND (reference sequence). The CDR3 has 16 residues. V gave up 4 bases and J gave up 0 bases; unmatched junction bases: 5.

In this sample, this clone turned up once. J is TRBJ2-7 and V is TRBV27; TRBD1 matches at 9 bases. The CDR3 length is 17 residues. Unmatched junction bases numbered 16, after V lost 5 bases and J lost 5 bases. Per germline, CDR1 MNHEY and CDR2 SMNVEV (reference sequence). Here the CDR3 reads CASSILTTGQGPDEQYF. CDR3 nucleotides: TGTGCCAGCAGTATACTCACAACCGGACAGGGGCCCGACGAGCAGTACTTC.

The chain employs TRBV7-3 and TRBJ2-5, with 13 bases lining up with TRBD2. This CDR3 has 15 residues. The V gene's germline CDR1 is SGHTA and CDR2 FQGTGA. The trim removed 2 bases at V and 4 bases at J, leaving 1 base unmatched. The CDR3 DNA follows: TGTGCCAGCAGCTTAGGACTAGCGGGGGTAGAGACCCAGTACTTC. Its translation: CASSLGLAGVETQYF. The whole variable domain, filled in from reference TRBV7-3 and TRBJ2-5, reads GAGVSQTPSNKVTEKGKYVELRCDPISGHTALYWYRQSLGQGPEFLIYFQGTGAADDSGLPNDRFFAVRPEGSVSTLKIQRTERGDSAVYLCASSLGLAGVETQYFGPGTRLLVL.

The V gene is TRBV10-1, the J gene TRBJ2-7; TRBD1 matches at 8 bases. This CDR3 spans 13 amino acids. CDR1 and CDR2 (germline): WNHNN, SYGVQD (reference sequence). The V gene end was trimmed by 10 bases and the J gene end by 5 bases; junction bases not matched to a gene: 10. CDR3: CATGEAGGNEQYF. The CDR3 DNA is TGCGCCACCGGGGAGGCAGGGGGCAACGAGCAGTACTTC.

In its sample, this clone was seen once. This sequence joins TRBV4-1 and TRBJ2-7; 7 nucleotides match TRBD1. The CDR3 runs to 16 residues. Germline values: CDR1 MGHRA, CDR2 YSYEKL. V shed 1 base and J 5 bases; nucleotides not matched to a gene: 11. Written as DNA, the CDR3 is TGCGCCAGCAGCCAAGTTGTTTTAAGGACAGGAAACGAGCAGTACTTC. Translation gives CASSQVVLRTGNEQYF.

The rearrangement links TRBV5-1 to TRBJ1-3; D remains ambiguous. The V end was cut by 0 bases, the J end by 8 bases, with 12 bases between. CDR1 is SGHRS and CDR2 is YFSETQ in the germline V gene. The length of the CDR3 is 14 residues. The CDR3 DNA is TGCGCCAGCAGCTTGGGGGCCCGGGAGGACACCATATATTTT. Translating gives CASSLGAREDTIYF.

V and J are TRBV4-2 and TRBJ1-6; 10 bases are a match to TRBD1. V was pared by 4 bases and J by 9 bases, with 9 bases of the junction left unmatched. The V gene's germline CDR1 is LGHNA and CDR2 YNFKEQ. The CDR3 spans 16 residues. DNA of the CDR3: TGTGCCAGCAGCCTCCGTTCGCGGACAGGGGGTTCACCCCTCCACTTT. Protein product: CASSLRSRTGGSPLHF.

CDR3 sequence: CASSLAGGHYNEQFF. The CDR3 DNA reads TGTGCCAGCAGCTTAGCTGGCGGGCACTACAATGAGCAGTTCTTC. V and J are TRBV7-3 and TRBJ2-1; a possible D gene is TRBD2 (5 bases). This CDR3 region has 15 residues. V was trimmed by 2 bases and J by 3 bases, leaving 11 bases between them. The germline V gene encodes CDR1 SGHTA and CDR2 FQGTGA.

The chain has TRBV4-2 and TRBJ2-3; D not certain. V was trimmed by 2 bases and J by 4 bases, leaving 4 bases between them. Germline CDR1 is LGHNA and CDR2 is YNFKEQ. The CDR3 is made up of 12 amino acids. CDR3 protein: CASSQTPDTQYF. The CDR3 DNA reads as TGTGCCAGCAGCCAAACTCCAGATACGCAGTATTTT.

The count of this clone is one. The chain links TRBV27 to TRBJ1-2, with a weak D call TRBD1 (6 bases). Germline CDR1 MNHEY, CDR2 SMNVEV (reference sequence). The CDR3 has 13 residues. V was shortened by 4 bases and J by 4 bases, with 10 bases between the two germline ends. The CDR3 DNA sequence: TGTGCCAGCAGTTCTCCGACAGGCTATGGCTACACCTTC. Protein sequence: CASSSPTGYGYTF.

The V gene is TRBV5-5, the J gene TRBJ2-1; 7 nucleotides agree with TRBD1. V shed 4 bases and J 0 bases; nucleotides not matched to a gene: 4. This CDR3 is built from 15 residues. The germline V gene has CDR1 SGHKS and CDR2 YYEKEE (reference sequence). In nucleotides, the CDR3 is TGTGCCAGCAGCCCGACAGGGAGCTCCTACAATGAGCAGTTCTTC. The encoded protein is CASSPTGSSYNEQFF.

The genes are TRBV6-6 and TRBJ1-1, with D possibly TRBD1 on 5 matching bases. The CDR3 length is 13 residues. Deletions cut 6 bases from V and 7 bases from J, with 15 bases between. CDR1 is MNHNY and CDR2 is SVGAGI in the germline V gene (reference sequence). CDR3 loop: CASSLIQGNEAFF. The DNA for the CDR3 is TGTGCCAGCAGCCTAATCCAGGGAAATGAAGCTTTCTTT.

The chain links TRBV5-4 to TRBJ1-2; possibly TRBD1 for D (6 bases). CDR3 length: 14 amino acids. Germline lookup yields CDR1 SGHNT and CDR2 YYREEE (reference sequence). V was trimmed by 3 bases and J by 6 bases, leaving 15 bases between them. CDR3 in DNA: TGTGCCAGCAGCTCCAGGGGATCCTGGGATGGCTACACCTTC. Residues: CASSSRGSWDGYTF.

This clone was recorded only once. The V and J genes are TRBV5-6 and TRBJ2-3; D possibly corresponds to TRBD2 (6 bases). The germline V gene encodes CDR1 SGHDT and CDR2 YYEEEE. The CDR3 is 12 amino acids. Trimming removed 3 bases at V and 5 bases at J, with 7 bases between. The CDR3 DNA is TGTGCCAGCAGCTCGGGAGTAGATACGCAGTATTTT. Protein product: CASSSGVDTQYF. Combining the CDR3 with reference TRBV5-6 and TRBJ2-3 gives the whole variable domain DAGVTQSPTHLIKTRGQQVTLRCSPKSGHDTVSWYQQALGQGPQFIFQYYEEEERQRGNFPDRFSGHQFPNYSSELNVNALLLGDSALYLCASSSGVDTQYFGPGTRLTVL.

The chain uses TRBV27 and TRBJ2-3, with TRBD1 matching 10 bases. This CDR3 is built from 15 residues. The V segment lost 5 bases and the J segment 3 bases; nucleotides outside the gene matches: 5. From germline, CDR1 is MNHEY and CDR2 SMNVEV (reference sequence). For the CDR3, the DNA is TGTGCCAGCAGTATCGGACAGGGGGGGACAGATACGCAGTATTTT. Translation gives CASSIGQGGTDTQYF.

This clone was recorded once. V is TRBV5-1 and J is TRBJ2-3, with D maybe TRBD2 (7 bases). The CDR3 totals 15 residues. Germline CDR1 SGHRS, CDR2 YFSETQ. V lost 4 bases, J lost 1 base, and 13 bases lay in between. This CDR3 reads CASSRTGGGTDTQYF. In nucleotides, the CDR3 is TGCGCCAGCAGCCGCACGGGGGGCGGCACAGATACGCAGTATTTT. Full variable domain (outside the CDR3, taken from reference TRBV5-1 and TRBJ2-3): KAGVTQTPRYLIKTRGQQVTLSCSPISGHRSVSWYQQTPGQGLQFLFEYFSETQRNKGNFPGRFSGRQFSNSRSEMNVSTLELGDSALYLCASSRTGGGTDTQYFGPGTRLTVL.